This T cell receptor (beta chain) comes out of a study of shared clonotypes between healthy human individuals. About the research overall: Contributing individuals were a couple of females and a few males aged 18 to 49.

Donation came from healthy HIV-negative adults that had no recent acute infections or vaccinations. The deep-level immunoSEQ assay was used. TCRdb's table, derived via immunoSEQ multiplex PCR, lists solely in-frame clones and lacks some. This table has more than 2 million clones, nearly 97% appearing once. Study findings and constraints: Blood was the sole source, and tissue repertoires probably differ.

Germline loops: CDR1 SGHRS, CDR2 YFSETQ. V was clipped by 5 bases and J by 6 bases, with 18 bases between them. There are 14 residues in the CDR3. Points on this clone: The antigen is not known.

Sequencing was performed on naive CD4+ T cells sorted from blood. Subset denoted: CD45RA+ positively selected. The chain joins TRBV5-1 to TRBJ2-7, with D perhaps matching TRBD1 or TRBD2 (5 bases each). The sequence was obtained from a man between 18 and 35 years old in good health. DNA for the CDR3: TGCGCCAGCAGTATTGACAGTTCGGGGTCCGAGCAGTACTTC. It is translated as CASSIDSSGSEQYF.